The 22 T cell receptor beta chains presented below share a single source sample, sequenced in a study of beta chain features in type 1 diabetes. Findings of the study overall: All four CD4+ subsets from Type 1 diabetes patients carried moderately but significantly shorter TCRB CDR3s.

Expressed TCRB transcripts were sequenced because the isolated RNA had all been reverse transcribed beforehand. The data were produced by immunoSEQ multiplex PCR, yet TCRdb's version contains in-frame clones alone and is incomplete. The sample has 300,000 to 450,000 clones, around 10% seen once. No cognate antigen is known for these TCRs. The material sequenced was central memory CD4+ T cells from blood. Every receptor here comes from a man under 40 with type 1 diabetes.

The rearrangement links TRBV30 to TRBJ1-1; 7 positions agree with TRBD1. With V trimmed by 2 bases and J by 8 bases, 8 bases remained unmatched. CDR1 and CDR2 (germline): GTSNPN, SVGIG (reference sequence). There are 13 residues in the CDR3. CDR3 region: CAWSIRQGVEAFF. CDR3 nucleotide sequence: TGTGCCTGGAGTATTAGGCAGGGGGTGGAAGCTTTCTTT.

This clone has a handful of counts. Other DNA sequences in the same sample also yield this CDR3. This rearrangement joins TRBV7-2 to TRBJ2-7; D not resolved. V was pared by 2 bases and J by 4 bases, with 12 bases between. Germline V lookup: CDR1 SGHTA, CDR2 FQGNSA. The CDR3 consists of 14 residues. In DNA, the CDR3 is TGTGCCAGCAGCTTAATCGCAGCCACTTACGAGCAGTACTTC. This codes for CASSLIAATYEQYF.

This sequence joins TRBV6-5 and TRBJ2-3; no clear D gene. Per the germline V gene, CDR1 is MNHEY and CDR2 is SVGAGI. The V end lost 6 bases, the J end lost 0 bases, and 7 bases lay between the germline ends. This CDR3 is built from 13 residues. In DNA, the CDR3 is TGTGCCAGCAGCATGGACAGCACAGATACGCAGTATTTT. The encoded protein is CASSMDSTDTQYF.

Notes on this clone: The same CDR3 also results from other DNA sequences found in this sample. The chain carries TRBV28 and TRBJ2-7; 11 bases agree with TRBD1. Germline loops: CDR1 MDHEN, CDR2 SYDVKM. V lost 6 bases, J lost 1 base, and 2 bases stayed unmatched. CDR3 size: 14 residues. In nucleotides, the CDR3 is TGTGCCAGCAGAGGGACAGGGGGTTCCTACGAGCAGTACTTC. It yields the protein CASRGTGGSYEQYF.

The CDR3 region has the DNA TGTGCCAGCAGCCTCCCCCGGGAGCTGTTTTTT. This gives the protein CASSLPRELFF. The chain couples TRBV5-8 to TRBJ2-2; no clear D. Germline values: CDR1 SGHTS, CDR2 YDEGEE. The V gene lost 4 bases and the J gene lost 9 bases, with 7 bases spanning the gap. The CDR3 runs to 11 residues.

The chain has TRBV5-6 and TRBJ1-3; 8 bases agree with TRBD1. The trim removed 4 bases at V and 2 bases at J, leaving 5 bases unmatched. This CDR3 is built from 15 residues. Per germline, CDR1 SGHDT and CDR2 YYEEEE. The CDR3 DNA reads as TGTGCCAGCAGCCTTGCAGGGGGCGCTGGAAACACCATATATTTT. This translates into CASSLAGGAGNTIYF.

This clone was detected many times. This chain connects TRBV10-3 to TRBJ2-1; the match to TRBD2 covers 9 bases. Looked up from germline, CDR1 is ENHRY and CDR2 is SYGVKD. The CDR3 covers 16 residues. V was pared by 4 bases and J by 6 bases, with 10 bases of the junction left unmatched. The CDR3 DNA follows: TGTGCCATCAGTGCGACGGCGGGAGGGGAAGTCAATGAGCAGTTCTTC. Amino acid sequence: CAISATAGGEVNEQFF.

This clone was seen a handful of times. The chain employs TRBV28 and TRBJ2-4; weak D call: TRBD1 (5 bases). The CDR3 sequence is 17 residues long. The germline V and J ends were trimmed by 2 bases and 0 bases, with 14 bases remaining between them. The V gene's germline CDR1 is MDHEN and CDR2 SYDVKM. For the CDR3, the DNA is TGTGCCAGCAGTTTAAGCGACAGCGCGCTAGCCAAAAACATTCAGTACTTC. It is translated as CASSLSDSALAKNIQYF.

The chain is built from TRBV10-3 and TRBJ2-7; 7 bases map to TRBD1. The CDR3 is 14 amino acids. V lost 2 bases, J lost 0 bases, and 1 base stayed unmatched. In germline, CDR1 is ENHRY, CDR2 SYGVKD. The CDR3 DNA reads as TGTGCCATCAGTGAGGGACAGGCCTCCTACGAGCAGTACTTC. Translating it yields CAISEGQASYEQYF.

This clone was found a few times. The rearrangement uses TRBV7-9 and TRBJ2-2, with no clear D. Germline lookup yields CDR1 SEHNR and CDR2 FQNEAQ (reference sequence). The CDR3 spans 13 residues. Trimming removed 4 bases from V and 7 bases from J, with 10 bases in between. The CDR3 spells CASSSLWGGELFF. CDR3 sequence (DNA): TGTGCCAGCAGCTCGCTATGGGGCGGGGAGCTGTTTTTT.

This chain uses TRBV6-5 with TRBJ2-2; no clear D gene. Per germline, CDR1 MNHEY and CDR2 SVGAGI. There are 13 residues in the CDR3. V lost 6 bases and J 6 bases, leaving 11 bases between the germline ends. The CDR3 here is CASSSRSAGELFF. CDR3 DNA: TGTGCCAGCAGCTCAAGAAGTGCCGGGGAGCTGTTTTTT.

This clone turned up a few times. Other DNA sequences of this sample code for an identical CDR3. This chain joins TRBV5-1 and TRBJ1-1, with 9 bases matching TRBD1. V was clipped by 2 bases and J by 4 bases; unmatched bases: 3. CDR3 length: 14 amino acids. Germline V lookup: CDR1 SGHRS, CDR2 YFSETQ. In nucleotides, the CDR3 is TGCGCCAGCAGCTTTACAGGGGGCGGCACTGAAGCTTTCTTT. Translated, it gives CASSFTGGGTEAFF.

The chain employs TRBV5-4 and TRBJ2-3; 10 bases fit TRBD2. Per germline, CDR1 SGHNT and CDR2 YYREEE (reference sequence). The length of the CDR3 is 16 residues. The J segment lost 2 bases and the V segment lost 4 bases, leaving 7 bases of the junction unmatched. In DNA form, the CDR3 reads TGTGCCAGCAGCAGAAGGACTAGCGGAACCACAGATACGCAGTATTTT. The encoded protein is CASSRRTSGTTDTQYF.

The chain couples TRBV28 to TRBJ2-7; maybe TRBD1 (5 bases). Germline values: CDR1 MDHEN, CDR2 SYDVKM. The CDR3 loop spans 14 amino acids. Trimming stripped 3 bases from V and 5 bases from J, with 14 bases between. The CDR3 DNA reads TGTGCCAGCAGTTTGGGGCAGGGCCCTGACGAGCAGTACTTC. Protein sequence: CASSLGQGPDEQYF.

This clone was detected only a few times. This rearrangement joins TRBV2 to TRBJ2-5; TRBD2 aligns across 9 bases. J was trimmed by 5 bases and V by 6 bases; bases with no gene match: 7. This CDR3 is 14 amino acids long. From germline, CDR1 is SNHLY and CDR2 FYNNEI. The CDR3 DNA reads as TGTGCCAGCAGCCCGGGACTAGCCGGGGAGACCCAGTACTTC. Translating it yields CASSPGLAGETQYF.

The V and J genes are TRBV5-1 and TRBJ2-1; D call uncertain. The germline gives CDR1 SGHRS, CDR2 YFSETQ. The CDR3 consists of 12 residues. The V end was cut by 4 bases, the J end by 4 bases, with 6 bases between. CDR3 sequence: CASSAIYNEQFF. CDR3 nucleotides: TGCGCCAGCAGCGCCATATACAATGAGCAGTTCTTC.

On this clone: This could be a read error, since a much larger clone is one nucleotide away. CDR3 protein: CASSSGRAYEQYF. CDR3 DNA: TGTGCCAGCAGCTCGGGACGGGCCTACGAGCAGTACTTC. This chain joins TRBV7-9 and TRBJ2-5, with D perhaps being TRBD1 or TRBD2 (5 bases each). The DNA matches TRBJ2-7 better at its end, which makes the J call doubtful. This CDR3 comprises 13 residues. Per germline, CDR1 SEHNR and CDR2 FQNEAQ (reference sequence).

This clone was counted a few times. The V and J genes are TRBV5-1 and TRBJ2-3; TRBD2 aligns across 9 bases. The CDR3 loop spans 15 amino acids. V gave up 6 bases and J gave up 4 bases; unmatched junction bases: 9. Looked up from germline, CDR1 is SGHRS and CDR2 is YFSETQ. CDR3 sequence reads: CASTWLAGPADTQYF. CDR3 coding DNA: TGCGCCAGCACATGGCTAGCGGGACCCGCAGATACGCAGTATTTT.

In this sample, this clone turned up a few times. The rearrangement uses TRBV10-3 and TRBJ2-3; D may correspond to TRBD1 or TRBD2 (5 bases each). CDR3 length: 15 residues. The V end lost 6 bases, the J end lost 2 bases, and 15 bases lay between the germline ends. Looked up from germline, CDR1 is ENHRY and CDR2 is SYGVKD. This CDR3 reads CAIRPGREITDTQYF. The CDR3 bases are TGTGCCATCAGACCGGGACGGGAAATCACAGATACGCAGTATTTT.

In its sample, this clone was seen a few times. The J gene is TRBJ2-5, the V gene TRBV4-3, with TRBD1 matching over 8 bases. CDR1 LGHNA and CDR2 YSLEER come from the germline V gene. The CDR3 runs 15 residues. The V segment lost 3 bases and the J segment 4 bases; nucleotides outside the gene matches: 7. CDR3 in amino acids: CASSHGTGLGETQYF. The CDR3 bases are TGCGCCAGCAGCCACGGGACAGGCCTAGGAGAGACCCAGTACTTC.

The sample holds many counts of this clone. The chain uses TRBV5-1 and TRBJ2-1; no definite D call. Trimming shortened V by 4 bases and J by 4 bases, and 3 bases separated the two germline ends. The length of the CDR3 is 11 residues. In germline, CDR1 is SGHRS, CDR2 YFSETQ. The CDR3 nucleotides are TGCGCCAGCAGCGAATACAATGAGCAGTTCTTC. Residues: CASSEYNEQFF.

This clone has more than one count but fewer than ten. J is TRBJ2-1 and V is TRBV7-6; 8 bases are a match to TRBD1. This CDR3 comprises 15 residues. Germline V lookup: CDR1 SGHVS, CDR2 FNYEAQ. Trimming removed 5 bases from V and 8 bases from J; junction bases left unmatched: 11. DNA for the CDR3: TGTGCCAGCAGCCCCGGACAGGGTGGGTTCGATGAGCAGTTCTTC. Its protein is CASSPGQGGFDEQFF.